The next 4 T cell receptor beta chains were all read from a single sample in a study of breast tumors, draining lymph nodes, adjacent tissues. Using its own MiXCR run on the multiplex PCR reads, TCRdb lists one record per CDR3 protein. The sample lists over 60,000 distinct CDR3 sequences; roughly 57% were seen once. Sequenced material: breast tumor tissue. Receptor source: a female donor with breast cancer. Some clones in this sample may be carry-over from other donors' samples.

This clonotype was detected only once. The gene calls are TRBV6-1 and TRBJ2-1, with D possibly being TRBD2 (5 bases). Trimming cost V 6 bases and J 4 bases, with 16 bases left between them. The length of the CDR3 is 15 residues. Per the germline V gene, CDR1 is MNHNS and CDR2 is SASEGT. The CDR3 spells CASSSTRRAYNEQFF. CDR3 nucleotides: TGTGCCAGCAGCTCCACTAGAAGGGCGTACAATGAGCAGTTCTTC.

The V and J genes are TRBV2 and TRBJ1-5; D possibly corresponds to TRBD1 (5 bases). Germline V CDR1 and CDR2: SNHLY, FYNNEI. This CDR3 has 17 residues. V was trimmed by 4 bases and J by 9 bases, leaving 25 bases between them. CDR3 nucleotide sequence: TGTGCCAGCAGTGTACAAGGGGCAACAATGAATAGGCTGCCCCAGCATTTT. This codes for CASSVQGATMNRLPQHF.

The chain uses TRBV27 and TRBJ1-6; maybe TRBD1 (5 bases). The germline V gene encodes CDR1 MNHEY and CDR2 SMNVEV (reference sequence). The CDR3 is 15 amino acids. The V end lost 4 bases, the J end lost 11 bases, and 18 bases lay between the germline ends. The CDR3 nucleotides read TGTGCCAGCAGTTCACCGGGACCCATGGGTCCACCCCTCCACTTT. Its translation is CASSSPGPMGPPLHF.

This clonotype was observed many times. A much larger clone differs from this one at a single base, so this may be a read error. The DNA is omitted, as the CDR3 cannot be located on it reliably, and the CDR3 follows TCRdb's listing. The rearrangement uses TRBV9 and TRBJ1-2; the tabulated D call, TRBD1, remains unverified against the DNA. Germline-derived CDR1 and CDR2 are SGDLS and YYNGEE. The CDR3 is made up of 15 amino acids, end residues included. CDR3 in amino acids: CASSFGQGANYGSTF.